A single sample gave rise to the 6 T cell receptor beta chains below, sequenced in a study of cytomegalovirus exposure and HLA in healthy donors. The PCR employed 60 Vbeta primers together with 13 Jbeta primers. Generated by immunoSEQ multiplex PCR, the TCRdb table keeps only in-frame clones and is missing some. The data hold roughly 200,000 clones, with about 80% observed a single time. The sequenced sample was PBMCs. These receptors originate from a woman in her sixties or seventies in good health and CMV-seropositive.

This sequence joins TRBV4-3 and TRBJ2-7; a weak D match, TRBD1 (5 bases). The germline V and J ends were trimmed by 2 bases and 1 base, with 15 bases remaining between them. This CDR3 comprises 16 residues. The germline V gene encodes CDR1 LGHNA and CDR2 YSLEER. The CDR3: CASSQNGQRGSYEQYF. CDR3 bases: TGCGCCAGCAGCCAAAATGGCCAAAGGGGATCCTACGAGCAGTACTTC.

This chain uses TRBV19 with TRBJ1-5; D is unclear. The CDR3 is made up of 14 amino acids. V was pared by 2 bases and J by 5 bases, with 10 bases between. CDR1 and CDR2 (germline): LNHDA, SQIVND (reference sequence). DNA for the CDR3: TGTGCCAGTAGTATATCTGGTAACTATCAGCCCCAGCATTTT. Its translation: CASSISGNYQPQHF.

V gene TRBV5-6 combines with J gene TRBJ1-4, with 11 bases fitting TRBD1. Trimming took 1 base from V and 10 from J; bases not matched to a gene: 6. CDR1 and CDR2 (germline): SGHDT, YYEEEE. This CDR3 region has 15 residues. The CDR3 sequence is CASSLRLGQGGKLFF. The CDR3 DNA is TGTGCCAGCAGCTTGCGTCTGGGACAGGGGGGAAAACTGTTTTTT.

In this sample, this clone turned up a few times. The V call is TRBV18, the J call TRBJ2-7, with a weak D call TRBD2 (5 bases). Per germline, CDR1 KGHSH and CDR2 LQKENI. This CDR3 is 13 amino acids long. Between the trimmed V and J ends, which lost 4 bases and 7 bases, there was a span of 14 bases. The CDR3 protein is CASSLTGIREQYF. CDR3 nucleotide sequence: TGTGCCAGCTCACTTACCGGGATCCGTGAGCAGTACTTC.

The CDR3, as DNA: TGTGCCAGTAGTGTGGGGGCATCTAATTCACCCCTCCACTTT. Its protein product is CASSVGASNSPLHF. The chain couples TRBV19 to TRBJ1-6, with D possibly being TRBD1 (6 bases). The CDR3 extends over 14 amino acids. V lost 5 bases to trimming and J lost 6 bases, with 11 bases between them. The germline V gene encodes CDR1 LNHDA and CDR2 SQIVND (reference sequence).

This clone was seen once. The V gene is TRBV30, the J gene TRBJ1-6; TRBD1 might be the D (5 bases). Germline-derived CDR1 and CDR2 are GTSNPN and SVGIG (reference sequence). This CDR3 contains 15 residues. V was trimmed by 0 bases and J by 6 bases, leaving 12 bases between them. The DNA for the CDR3 is TGTGCCTGGAGTGTACCCTGGGGGGGTAATTCACCCCTCCACTTT. Translating gives CAWSVPWGGNSPLHF.